This TCR beta chain derives from a study of PD-1 blockade in classical Hodgkin lymphoma. As to time point: cycle 4 day 1 (C4D1), after 5 to 7 weeks of nivolumab. Each and every patient relapsed after autologous stem cell transplantation, and patients got differing brentuximab vedotin exposure. Concerning this clone itself: Its target is not known.

The germline gives CDR1 SGHRS, CDR2 YFSETQ. Trimming stripped 5 bases from V and 3 bases from J, with 15 bases between. The CDR3 is made up of 14 amino acids. Study-wide findings and caveats: Baseline diversity was lower in partial responders and progressors than complete responders. Nivolumab initiated under 1 year post-ASCT led to patient exclusion.

Profiling relied on immunoSEQ multiplex PCR, and the TCRdb table lists in-frame clones only, not all of them. The table includes fewer than 55,000 clones, more than 70% detected once. This receptor was identified in a human donor with classical Hodgkin lymphoma. The rearrangement uses TRBV5-1 and TRBJ2-7; perhaps TRBD1 as D (5 bases). The sequencing here drew on peripheral blood mononuclear cells (PBMCs), taken before the fourth cycle of nivolumab. The CDR3 region has the DNA TGCGCCAGCAGGCTTCAGACAGCCAACTACGAGCAGTACTTC. It specifies CASRLQTANYEQYF. The whole variable domain, filled in from reference TRBV5-1 and TRBJ2-7, reads KAGVTQTPRYLIKTRGQQVTLSCSPISGHRSVSWYQQTPGQGLQFLFEYFSETQRNKGNFPGRFSGRQFSNSRSEMNVSTLELGDSALYLCASRLQTANYEQYFGPGTRLTVT.